Listed below are T cell receptor beta chains from one sample, sequenced in a study of OX40 agonist ivuxolimab in advanced cancers. Clones were sequenced by immunoSEQ multiplex PCR, and TCRdb holds only the in-frame ones, with some missing. This table has about 88,000 clones, about 83% appearing once. The sequenced sample was CD4+ or CD8+ T cells sorted from blood, obtained in a trial of the OX40 agonist ivuxolimab. The origin of the receptors is an adult with an advanced solid tumor such as melanoma, head and neck, liver or kidney cancer. Each CDR3 is given with its conserved first and last residue. Each record gives: clone size, CDR3 length, D gene, V gene, J gene, CDR3 protein, CDR3 DNA. A D gene is named only where the DNA matches it firmly. Clone size is given for some rows only: seen once, a few or many times, or a class if the clone is expanded.

clone_size: NA
cdr3_length: 16
d_call: NA
v_call: TRBV15
j_call: TRBJ1-1
cdr3_aa: CATSRDWDAGSLEAFF
cdr3_nt: TGTGCCACCAGCAGAGATTGGGACGCAGGGTCCCTTGAAGCTTTCTTT

clone_size: NA
cdr3_length: 15
d_call: NA
v_call: TRBV5-1
j_call: TRBJ2-6
cdr3_aa: CASSLGGSGANVLTF
cdr3_nt: TGCGCCAGCAGCTTGGGCGGCTCTGGGGCCAACGTCCTGACTTTC

clone_size: NA
cdr3_length: 15
d_call: TRBD2
v_call: TRBV5-1
j_call: TRBJ2-7
cdr3_aa: CASSLGLAGAHEQYF
cdr3_nt: TGCGCCAGCAGCCTGGGACTAGCGGGAGCTCACGAGCAGTACTTC

clone_size: NA
cdr3_length: 14
d_call: TRBD1
v_call: TRBV13
j_call: TRBJ2-5
cdr3_aa: CASSSTGGLETQYF
cdr3_nt: TGTGCCAGCAGCTCGACAGGGGGACTAGAGACCCAGTACTTC

clone_size: NA
cdr3_length: 15
d_call: NA
v_call: TRBV6-1
j_call: TRBJ2-3
cdr3_aa: CASMMVYLSTDTQYF
cdr3_nt: TGTGCCAGCATGATGGTCTACCTAAGCACAGATACGCAGTATTTT

clone_size: NA
cdr3_length: 13
d_call: NA
v_call: TRBV15
j_call: TRBJ2-5
cdr3_aa: CATSRDQQETQYF
cdr3_nt: TGTGCCACCAGCAGAGATCAACAAGAGACCCAGTACTTC

clone_size: NA
cdr3_length: 14
d_call: TRBD1
v_call: TRBV29-1
j_call: TRBJ1-1
cdr3_aa: CSVIQGAVNTEAFF
cdr3_nt: TGCAGCGTTATTCAGGGGGCGGTGAACACTGAAGCTTTCTTT

clone_size: once
cdr3_length: 15
d_call: NA
v_call: TRBV19
j_call: TRBJ2-3
cdr3_aa: CASKGPGHPTDTQYF
cdr3_nt: TGTGCCAGTAAGGGGCCGGGACACCCCACAGATACGCAGTATTTT

clone_size: NA
cdr3_length: 14
d_call: NA
v_call: TRBV29-1
j_call: TRBJ2-5
cdr3_aa: CSAGLRGVGETQYF
cdr3_nt: TGCAGCGCAGGGCTCAGGGGTGTTGGAGAGACCCAGTACTTC

clone_size: few
cdr3_length: 14
d_call: NA
v_call: TRBV9
j_call: TRBJ2-4
cdr3_aa: CASSPTGLENIQYF
cdr3_nt: TGTGCCAGCAGCCCCACGGGGTTGGAAAACATTCAGTACTTC

clone_size: NA
cdr3_length: 12
d_call: TRBD2
v_call: TRBV15
j_call: TRBJ2-4
cdr3_aa: CATSGTINIQYF
cdr3_nt: TGTGCCACCAGCGGGACTATCAACATTCAGTACTTC

clone_size: medium-sized
cdr3_length: 13
d_call: NA
v_call: TRBV5-6
j_call: TRBJ2-7
cdr3_aa: CASTLRRTYEQYF
cdr3_nt: TGTGCCAGCACCTTGCGGCGAACCTACGAGCAGTACTTC

clone_size: NA
cdr3_length: 15
d_call: NA
v_call: TRBV5-5
j_call: TRBJ2-7
cdr3_aa: CASSLAGESSYEQYF
cdr3_nt: TGTGCCAGCAGCTTGGCTGGGGAGAGCTCCTACGAGCAGTACTTC

clone_size: NA
cdr3_length: 14
d_call: NA
v_call: TRBV29-1
j_call: TRBJ2-1
cdr3_aa: CSVEIAPHYNEQFF
cdr3_nt: TGCAGCGTTGAGATAGCACCACACTACAATGAGCAGTTCTTC

clone_size: NA
cdr3_length: 13
d_call: TRBD1
v_call: TRBV2
j_call: TRBJ1-1
cdr3_aa: CASSESWTGEAFF
cdr3_nt: TGTGCCAGCAGTGAAAGCTGGACAGGGGAAGCTTTCTTT

clone_size: NA
cdr3_length: 18
d_call: NA
v_call: TRBV6-4
j_call: TRBJ1-5
cdr3_aa: CASSHGTRGIYSNQPQHF
cdr3_nt: TGTGCCAGTAGCCACGGTACCAGGGGAATCTATAGCAATCAGCCCCAGCATTTT

clone_size: NA
cdr3_length: 15
d_call: TRBD1
v_call: TRBV11-2
j_call: TRBJ1-6
cdr3_aa: CASSIDRGPNSPLHF
cdr3_nt: TGTGCCAGCAGCATTGACAGGGGGCCTAATTCACCCCTCCACTTT

clone_size: NA
cdr3_length: 15
d_call: NA
v_call: TRBV5-1
j_call: TRBJ1-4
cdr3_aa: CASSLAGTENEKLFF
cdr3_nt: TGCGCCAGCAGCTTGGCCGGGACGGAGAATGAAAAACTGTTTTTT

clone_size: few
cdr3_length: 19
d_call: TRBD2
v_call: TRBV7-9
j_call: TRBJ2-5
cdr3_aa: CASSSWGLAGGPRDETQYF
cdr3_nt: TGTGCCAGCAGCTCCTGGGGACTAGCGGGGGGGCCGCGGGATGAGACCCAGTACTTC

clone_size: NA
cdr3_length: 16
d_call: TRBD2
v_call: TRBV5-1
j_call: TRBJ2-2
cdr3_aa: CASSLRTSSNTGELFF
cdr3_nt: TGCGCCAGCAGCTTAAGGACTAGCTCGAACACCGGGGAGCTGTTTTTT

clone_size: NA
cdr3_length: 12
d_call: NA
v_call: TRBV5-6
j_call: TRBJ2-7
cdr3_aa: CASSSGSYEQYF
cdr3_nt: TGTGCCAGCAGTTCAGGGTCCTACGAGCAGTACTTC

clone_size: NA
cdr3_length: 14
d_call: NA
v_call: TRBV6-1
j_call: TRBJ1-2
cdr3_aa: CASSTDSFGYGYTF
cdr3_nt: TGTGCCAGCAGTACTGACAGCTTCGGGTATGGCTACACCTTC

clone_size: few
cdr3_length: 14
d_call: TRBD2
v_call: TRBV29-1
j_call: TRBJ2-1
cdr3_aa: CSVTSGGFYNEQFF
cdr3_nt: TGCAGCGTCACTAGCGGGGGGTTTTACAATGAGCAGTTCTTC

clone_size: NA
cdr3_length: 16
d_call: NA
v_call: TRBV5-1
j_call: TRBJ2-6
cdr3_aa: CASSPTGRYQANVLTF
cdr3_nt: TGCGCCAGCAGCCCCACGGGGCGGTATCAGGCCAACGTCCTGACTTTC

clone_size: NA
cdr3_length: 11
d_call: NA
v_call: TRBV6-1
j_call: TRBJ2-3
cdr3_aa: CASSTPDTQYF
cdr3_nt: TGTGCCAGCAGCACCCCTGATACGCAGTATTTT

clone_size: NA
cdr3_length: 19
d_call: TRBD2
v_call: TRBV5-4
j_call: TRBJ2-7
cdr3_aa: CASSGGAGAGLAGTYEQYF
cdr3_nt: TGTGCCAGCTCTGGTGGGGCGGGAGCCGGTTTAGCGGGAACCTACGAGCAGTACTTC

clone_size: NA
cdr3_length: 16
d_call: TRBD1
v_call: TRBV7-2
j_call: TRBJ1-2
cdr3_aa: CASSQRAQGQLYGYTF
cdr3_nt: TGTGCCAGCAGCCAAAGAGCTCAGGGACAGTTATATGGCTACACCTTC

clone_size: NA
cdr3_length: 14
d_call: NA
v_call: TRBV9
j_call: TRBJ2-3
cdr3_aa: CASSVRPYTDTQYF
cdr3_nt: TGTGCCAGCAGCGTCCGGCCTTACACAGATACGCAGTATTTT

clone_size: NA
cdr3_length: 16
d_call: TRBD1
v_call: TRBV14
j_call: TRBJ2-2
cdr3_aa: CASSQAGQGRTGELFF
cdr3_nt: TGTGCCAGCAGCCAAGCAGGACAGGGGCGGACCGGGGAGCTGTTTTTT

clone_size: NA
cdr3_length: 14
d_call: TRBD1
v_call: TRBV19
j_call: TRBJ2-5
cdr3_aa: CASSGTGAQETQYF
cdr3_nt: TGTGCCAGTAGTGGGACAGGTGCCCAAGAGACCCAGTACTTC

clone_size: NA
cdr3_length: 15
d_call: NA
v_call: TRBV5-1
j_call: TRBJ1-1
cdr3_aa: CASSLNAGENTEAFF
cdr3_nt: TGCGCCAGCAGCTTGAACGCAGGGGAGAACACTGAAGCTTTCTTT

clone_size: NA
cdr3_length: 16
d_call: TRBD2
v_call: TRBV7-6
j_call: TRBJ2-2
cdr3_aa: CASSSGLAGNTGELFF
cdr3_nt: TGTGCCAGCAGCTCCGGACTAGCGGGGAACACCGGGGAGCTGTTTTTT

clone_size: NA
cdr3_length: 14
d_call: TRBD1
v_call: TRBV6-1
j_call: TRBJ2-5
cdr3_aa: CASTLPGTGATQYF
cdr3_nt: TGTGCCAGCACCCTTCCCGGGACAGGGGCGACCCAGTACTTC

clone_size: NA
cdr3_length: 14
d_call: NA
v_call: TRBV7-2
j_call: TRBJ2-7
cdr3_aa: CASSLEGGTYEQYF
cdr3_nt: TGTGCCAGCAGCTTAGAAGGCGGAACCTACGAGCAGTACTTC

clone_size: NA
cdr3_length: 12
d_call: NA
v_call: TRBV13
j_call: TRBJ2-7
cdr3_aa: CASSSGRGAQYF
cdr3_nt: TGTGCCAGCAGCTCCGGACGTGGTGCGCAGTACTTC

clone_size: NA
cdr3_length: 15
d_call: NA
v_call: TRBV12-5
j_call: TRBJ2-1
cdr3_aa: CASGLVRNGGNEQFF
cdr3_nt: TGTGCTAGTGGTTTGGTACGCAACGGCGGCAATGAGCAGTTCTTC

clone_size: NA
cdr3_length: 16
d_call: NA
v_call: TRBV7-7
j_call: TRBJ2-1
cdr3_aa: CASSLAWRNYYNEQFF
cdr3_nt: TGTGCCAGCAGCTTAGCGTGGCGGAACTATTACAATGAGCAGTTCTTC

clone_size: NA
cdr3_length: 14
d_call: NA
v_call: TRBV27
j_call: TRBJ2-2
cdr3_aa: CASSLNRVGGELFF
cdr3_nt: TGTGCCAGCAGTTTAAACAGGGTTGGCGGGGAGCTGTTTTTT

clone_size: NA
cdr3_length: 17
d_call: NA
v_call: TRBV19
j_call: TRBJ2-5
cdr3_aa: CASSIGGGARFQETQYF
cdr3_nt: TGTGCCAGTAGTATCGGTGGAGGGGCCCGCTTCCAAGAGACCCAGTACTTC

clone_size: NA
cdr3_length: 15
d_call: NA
v_call: TRBV5-1
j_call: TRBJ2-1
cdr3_aa: CASSLDQGRYNEQFF
cdr3_nt: TGCGCCAGCAGCTTGGATCAGGGGCGGTACAATGAGCAGTTCTTC

clone_size: NA
cdr3_length: 13
d_call: NA
v_call: TRBV6-1
j_call: TRBJ1-1
cdr3_aa: CASRGIRQTEAFF
cdr3_nt: TGTGCCAGCAGGGGAATCCGCCAGACTGAAGCTTTCTTT

clone_size: NA
cdr3_length: 11
d_call: NA
v_call: TRBV7-9
j_call: TRBJ2-3
cdr3_aa: CASSLIDTQYF
cdr3_nt: TGTGCCAGCAGCTTAATAGATACGCAGTATTTT

clone_size: few
cdr3_length: 16
d_call: NA
v_call: TRBV14
j_call: TRBJ1-6
cdr3_aa: CASSQGRGSPSSPLHF
cdr3_nt: TGTGCCAGCAGCCAAGGTCGAGGTTCCCCCAGTTCACCCCTCCACTTT

clone_size: NA
cdr3_length: 15
d_call: NA
v_call: TRBV6-5
j_call: TRBJ2-3
cdr3_aa: CASSPHYPPGDTQYF
cdr3_nt: TGTGCCAGCAGTCCCCATTATCCCCCAGGGGATACGCAGTATTTT

clone_size: NA
cdr3_length: 16
d_call: NA
v_call: TRBV5-1
j_call: TRBJ1-4
cdr3_aa: CASSRQGPTTNEKLFF
cdr3_nt: TGCGCCAGCAGCAGACAAGGACCGACAACTAATGAAAAACTGTTTTTT

clone_size: NA
cdr3_length: 18
d_call: NA
v_call: TRBV7-9
j_call: TRBJ2-3
cdr3_aa: CASSLSWTAAIGADTQYF
cdr3_nt: TGTGCCAGCAGCCTCTCATGGACGGCAGCTATAGGGGCAGATACGCAGTATTTT

clone_size: NA
cdr3_length: 12
d_call: TRBD1
v_call: TRBV19
j_call: TRBJ2-7
cdr3_aa: CASSTGGYEQYF
cdr3_nt: TGTGCCAGTAGTACAGGGGGCTACGAGCAGTACTTC

clone_size: NA
cdr3_length: 14
d_call: NA
v_call: TRBV6-1
j_call: TRBJ1-2
cdr3_aa: CASSEEGWSYGYTF
cdr3_nt: TGTGCCAGCAGTGAAGAGGGGTGGAGCTATGGCTACACCTTC